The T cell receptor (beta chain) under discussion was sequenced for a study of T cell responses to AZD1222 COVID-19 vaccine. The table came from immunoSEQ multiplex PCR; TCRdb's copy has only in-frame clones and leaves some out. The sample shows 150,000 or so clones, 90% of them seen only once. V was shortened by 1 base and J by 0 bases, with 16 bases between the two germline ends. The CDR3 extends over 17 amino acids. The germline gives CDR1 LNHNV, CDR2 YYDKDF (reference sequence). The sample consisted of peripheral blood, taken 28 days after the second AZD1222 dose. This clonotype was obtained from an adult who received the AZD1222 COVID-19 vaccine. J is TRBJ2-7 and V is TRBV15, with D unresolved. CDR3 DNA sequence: TGTGCCACCAGCAGAGCTAGGCTTGGGAAGGGCTCCTACGAGCAGTACTTC. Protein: CATSRARLGKGSYEQYF.